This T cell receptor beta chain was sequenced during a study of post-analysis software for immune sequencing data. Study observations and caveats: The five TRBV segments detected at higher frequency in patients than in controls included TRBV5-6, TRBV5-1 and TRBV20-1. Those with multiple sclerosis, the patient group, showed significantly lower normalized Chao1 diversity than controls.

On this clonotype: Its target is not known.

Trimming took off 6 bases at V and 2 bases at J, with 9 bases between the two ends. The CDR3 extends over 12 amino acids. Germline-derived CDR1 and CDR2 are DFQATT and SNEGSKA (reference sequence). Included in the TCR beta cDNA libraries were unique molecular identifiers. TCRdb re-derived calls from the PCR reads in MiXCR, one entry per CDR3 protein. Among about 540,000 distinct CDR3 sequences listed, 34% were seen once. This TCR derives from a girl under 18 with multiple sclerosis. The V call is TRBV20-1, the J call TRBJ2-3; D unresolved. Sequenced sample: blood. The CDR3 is CSAFGYTDTQYF. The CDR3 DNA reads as TGCAGTGCCTTTGGGTACACAGATACGCAGTATTTT.